One sample yielded the 14 T cell receptor beta chains listed below, sequenced in a study of T cell responses to AZD1222 COVID-19 vaccine. Produced via immunoSEQ multiplex PCR; TCRdb's table is partial and in-frame only. The sample has 130,000 to 150,000 clones, approximately 90% seen once. The sequences come from peripheral blood, collected on day 0 of MenACWY control vaccination. These receptors all come from an adult in good health.

The chain couples TRBV5-1 to TRBJ2-5, with D possibly being TRBD1 (8 bases). The germline V gene encodes CDR1 SGHRS and CDR2 YFSETQ. V was trimmed by 4 bases and J by 2 bases, leaving 15 bases between them. The CDR3 has 15 amino acids. The CDR3: CASSGQGAGQETQYF. In nucleotides, the CDR3 is TGCGCCAGCAGCGGACAGGGAGCGGGGCAAGAGACCCAGTACTTC.

The chain links TRBV4-3 to TRBJ1-5; D gene ambiguous. Germline V gene sequence: CDR1 LGHNA, CDR2 YSLEER. The V end was cut by 1 base, the J end by 7 bases, with 17 bases between. This CDR3 is 16 amino acids long. The CDR3 bases are TGCGCCAGCAGCCAAGGAGGAGGGTATGGAGAACAGCCCCAGCATTTT. This gives the protein CASSQGGGYGEQPQHF.

V gene TRBV5-1 combines with J gene TRBJ1-5; TRBD1 aligns across 7 bases. Germline V gene lookup returns CDR1 SGHRS and CDR2 YFSETQ. J was trimmed by 5 bases and V by 0 bases; bases with no gene match: 2. The CDR3 runs to 14 residues. CDR3 sequence (DNA): TGCGCCAGCAGCTTGGAGGGGGCCGATCAGCCCCAGCATTTT. Its translation is CASSLEGADQPQHF.

The chain joins TRBV5-1 to TRBJ1-2; 8 nucleotides agree with TRBD1. In germline, CDR1 is SGHRS, CDR2 YFSETQ. The CDR3 totals 10 residues. Losses at the gene ends were 9 bases for V and 9 bases for J; bases not matched to a gene: 4. CDR3 residues: CAKTGDRYTF. CDR3 coding DNA: TGCGCCAAGACAGGGGATCGCTACACCTTC.

Here the CDR3 DNA reads TGTGCCAGCAGCTTAGGCACAGGGCTGGTAAGCGCTGAAGCTTTCTTT. Translated, it gives CASSLGTGLVSAEAFF. The chain has TRBV5-5 and TRBJ1-1; TRBD1 is a possible D gene (6 bases). The germline V gene has CDR1 SGHKS and CDR2 YYEKEE (reference sequence). Trimming removed 2 bases at V and 6 bases at J, with 20 bases between. The CDR3 spans 16 residues.

The DNA for the CDR3 is TGCGCCAGCAGCCAAAAAGTTCGGACAGCTAATGAAAAACTGTTTTTT. Its translation: CASSQKVRTANEKLFF. The V gene is TRBV4-3, the J gene TRBJ1-4; possible D gene TRBD1, 6 bases. The CDR3 loop spans 16 amino acids. Germline CDR1 and CDR2: LGHNA and YSLEER. The germline V and J ends were trimmed by 2 bases and 3 bases, with 13 bases remaining between them.

The chain recombines TRBV19 with TRBJ1-1; the D is unclear. The CDR3 consists of 15 residues. Looked up from germline, CDR1 is LNHDA and CDR2 is SQIVND (reference sequence). Trimming shortened V by 5 bases and J by 2 bases, and 15 bases separated the two germline ends. The CDR3 region is CASSDAGSPNTEAFF. DNA of the CDR3: TGTGCCAGTAGTGACGCCGGGAGCCCTAACACTGAAGCTTTCTTT. Based on the CDR3 plus reference TRBV19 and TRBJ1-1, the full variable domain is DGGITQSPKYLFRKEGQNVTLSCEQNLNHDAMYWYRQDPGQGLRLIYYSQIVNDFQKGDIAEGYSVSREKKESFPLTVTSAQKNPTAFYLCASSDAGSPNTEAFFGQGTRLTVV.

This clone showed up just once. This chain uses TRBV10-1 with TRBJ2-7; 8 nucleotides match TRBD1. Germline assignment: CDR1 WNHNN and CDR2 SYGVQD (reference sequence). The CDR3 covers 15 residues. V lost 8 bases, J lost 2 bases, and 11 bases stayed unmatched. CDR3 loop: CASGQTGQDPYEQYF. CDR3 in DNA: TGCGCCAGCGGTCAAACGGGACAGGATCCCTACGAGCAGTACTTC.

The gene calls are TRBV5-1 and TRBJ2-2, with 8 bases that match TRBD1. The J segment lost 2 bases and the V segment lost 3 bases, leaving 9 bases of the junction unmatched. Germline V gives CDR1 SGHRS, CDR2 YFSETQ. The CDR3 length is 17 residues. CDR3 nucleotides: TGCGCCAGCAGCTCCGAAATGACAGGGGCAAACACCGGGGAGCTGTTTTTT. Its translation is CASSSEMTGANTGELFF.

This sequence joins TRBV9 and TRBJ2-3, with 8 bases identical to TRBD2. Per germline, CDR1 SGDLS and CDR2 YYNGEE. The CDR3 length is 14 residues. J lost 4 bases, V lost 4 bases, and 5 bases had no gene match. CDR3 residues: CASSPGGGPDTQYF. The CDR3 DNA is TGTGCCAGCAGCCCGGGGGGGGGCCCAGATACGCAGTATTTT.

The genes are TRBV5-8 and TRBJ1-5, with a weak D call TRBD1 (5 bases). The germline V gene encodes CDR1 SGHTS and CDR2 YDEGEE. The CDR3 spans 16 residues. Trimming shortened V by 3 bases and J by 0 bases, and 13 bases separated the two germline ends. The CDR3 sequence: CASSSVTDYSNQPQHF. The CDR3 coding sequence is TGTGCCAGCAGCTCAGTGACAGATTATAGCAATCAGCCCCAGCATTTT.

The chain recombines TRBV4-1 with TRBJ2-5, with TRBD2 matching 9 bases. The CDR3 length is 17 residues. V was clipped by 6 bases and J by 5 bases; unmatched bases: 16. Germline CDR1 is MGHRA and CDR2 is YSYEKL. The CDR3, as DNA: TGCGCCAGCAGTCGGGGCGGTGCGGGAGGGCCTCCGGAGACCCAGTACTTC. Its protein product is CASSRGGAGGPPETQYF.

The chain carries TRBV11-3 and TRBJ1-1, with TRBD1 matching 9 bases. V was pared by 5 bases and J by 1 base, with 5 bases of the junction left unmatched. This CDR3 is built from 15 residues. Germline CDR1 reads SGHNT; CDR2 reads YENEEA. The CDR3: CASSELDRGNTEAFF. As DNA, the CDR3 is TGTGCCAGCAGCGAACTGGACAGGGGGAACACTGAAGCTTTCTTT.

This chain connects TRBV5-6 to TRBJ1-5; D perhaps matches TRBD1 (5 bases). This CDR3 spans 15 amino acids. Germline CDR1 reads SGHDT; CDR2 reads YYEEEE. V was cut by 4 bases and J by 6 bases, with 17 bases left in between. CDR3 amino acids: CASSSRDSFLQPQHF. CDR3 coding DNA: TGTGCCAGCAGCAGCCGGGACTCCTTCCTTCAGCCCCAGCATTTT. Supplemented by reference TRBV5-6 and TRBJ1-5, the full variable domain reads DAGVTQSPTHLIKTRGQQVTLRCSPKSGHDTVSWYQQALGQGPQFIFQYYEEEERQRGNFPDRFSGHQFPNYSSELNVNALLLGDSALYLCASSSRDSFLQPQHFGDGTRLSIL.